Presented here are 14 T cell receptor beta chains from one specimen sequenced in a study of T cells in Graves' hyperthyroidism and ophthalmopathy. Researchers took RNA transcripts and amplified the TCR beta CDR3 regions from them. TCR CDR3 regions were first amplified by RT-PCR with HTBI primers. TCRdb reprocessed the multiplex PCR reads with MiXCR, giving one entry per CDR3 protein. The sample records 300,000 to 450,000 distinct CDR3 sequences, around 15% being singletons. Sequenced material: blood. These receptors all stem from a woman aged 25 to 45 with Graves' ophthalmopathy.

This clonotype was seen only a few times. The J gene is TRBJ2-2, the V gene TRBV27; 10 bases align to TRBD1. Germline loops: CDR1 MNHEY, CDR2 SMNVEV (reference sequence). V shed 4 bases, J shed 6 bases, and the junction held 5 bases outside the gene matches. CDR3 length equals 15 residues. CDR3 bases: TGTGCCAGCAGTTCACTGGGACAGGGGTCCGGGGAGCTGTTTTTT. This sequence encodes CASSSLGQGSGELFF.

The chain has TRBV7-2 and TRBJ2-1, with TRBD2 matching 15 bases. Germline values: CDR1 SGHTA, CDR2 FQGNSA. V shed 3 bases and J 2 bases; nucleotides not matched to a gene: 8. The CDR3 has 19 residues. The CDR3 DNA sequence: TGTGCCAGCAGCTTTGGACTAGCGGGGGGGAGTATGACCTACAATGAGCAGTTCTTC. Protein sequence: CASSFGLAGGSMTYNEQFF.

This clonotype was observed at least ten times. The chain is built from TRBV20-1 and TRBJ2-7; 7 positions match TRBD1. After removal of 8 bases from V and 5 bases from J, the junction contained 9 bases not matched to a gene. This CDR3 comprises 12 residues. CDR1 and CDR2 (germline): DFQATT, SNEGSKA (reference sequence). The CDR3 region is CSSGDRINEQYF. For the CDR3, the DNA is TGCAGTTCAGGGGACAGAATAAACGAGCAGTACTTC.

This clonotype was seen many times. V gene TRBV7-8 combines with J gene TRBJ1-4; possible D gene TRBD1, 5 bases. The CDR3 totals 17 residues. The germline gives CDR1 SGHVS, CDR2 FQNEAQ. Trimming pared 5 bases from V and 0 bases from J, leaving 16 bases between. The CDR3 sequence: CASSQRQRPATNEKLFF. The CDR3, as DNA: TGTGCCAGCAGCCAACGACAGAGACCAGCAACTAATGAAAAACTGTTTTTT.

This clonotype came up many times. The rearrangement links TRBV19 to TRBJ1-1; D is ambiguous. This CDR3 spans 14 amino acids. V was pared by 10 bases and J by 1 base, with 16 bases between. Germline V gene sequence: CDR1 LNHDA, CDR2 SQIVND (reference sequence). For the CDR3, the DNA is TGTGCCACCCTGGGGTTGGCCCAGAACACTGAAGCTTTCTTT. Translated, it gives CATLGLAQNTEAFF.

This clonotype was seen at least ten times. The gene calls are TRBV5-6 and TRBJ2-1, with D tentatively TRBD1 or TRBD2 (6 bases each). This CDR3 spans 12 amino acids. With 1 base removed from V and 8 bases from J, the gap between germline ends came to 7 bases. Germline loops: CDR1 SGHDT, CDR2 YYEEEE. CDR3: CASSLRGDEQFF. CDR3 DNA: TGTGCCAGCAGCTTGAGGGGGGATGAGCAGTTCTTC. The whole variable domain, remainder taken from reference TRBV5-6 and TRBJ2-1, is DAGVTQSPTHLIKTRGQQVTLRCSPKSGHDTVSWYQQALGQGPQFIFQYYEEEERQRGNFPDRFSGHQFPNYSSELNVNALLLGDSALYLCASSLRGDEQFFGPGTRLTVL.

This clonotype was counted at least ten times. The chain has TRBV2 and TRBJ2-7; D is unclear. The CDR3 length is 12 residues. V gave up 6 bases and J gave up 7 bases, with 13 bases separating them. CDR1 is SNHLY and CDR2 is FYNNEI in the germline V gene. This chain's CDR3 is CASSAARREQYF. In DNA form, the CDR3 reads TGTGCCAGCAGCGCGGCGAGGCGTGAGCAGTACTTC.

This clonotype was counted ten times or more. The chain employs TRBV28 and TRBJ2-7, with 11 nucleotides matching TRBD2. Germline CDR1 reads MDHEN; CDR2 reads SYDVKM. The V segment lost 8 bases and the J segment 4 bases; nucleotides outside the gene matches: 4. CDR3 length: 13 residues. DNA of the CDR3: TGTGCCAGCGGACTAGCGGGCGTGTACGAGCAGTACTTC. Translating gives CASGLAGVYEQYF.

This clonotype was counted at least ten times. The CDR3 nucleotides are TGTGCCAGCAGCTTAGGGGCAGGGGGGGCTAGGGAAAAACTGTTTTTT. It yields the protein CASSLGAGGAREKLFF. V is TRBV7-2 and J is TRBJ1-4, with 7 bases that match TRBD1. This CDR3 is 16 amino acids long. With V trimmed by 1 base and J by 8 bases, 10 bases remained unmatched. Germline values: CDR1 SGHTA, CDR2 FQGNSA.

Ten or more counts support this clonotype. The rearrangement uses TRBV20-1 and TRBJ2-5, with 13 bases identical to TRBD2. Germline CDR1 and CDR2: DFQATT and SNEGSKA (reference sequence). After removal of 0 bases from V and 5 bases from J, the junction contained 6 bases not matched to a gene. CDR3 size: 16 residues. The CDR3 DNA sequence: TGCAGTGCTAGAGAGACTAGCGGGGGGATCGGTGAGACCCAGTACTTC. This translates into CSARETSGGIGETQYF.

J is TRBJ2-7 and V is TRBV7-6, with 7 nucleotides matching TRBD1. Trimming cost V 0 bases and J 4 bases; bases outside gene matches: 6. Per germline, CDR1 SGHVS and CDR2 FNYEAQ. This CDR3 comprises 15 residues. CDR3 DNA: TGTGCCAGCAGCTTAGCAGGGGGCGATGTATACGAGCAGTACTTC. Residues: CASSLAGGDVYEQYF.

The table lists this clonotype with many counts. The V gene is TRBV6-1, the J gene TRBJ1-4; TRBD1 matches 7 bases. This CDR3 has 15 residues. Trimming at V came to 4 bases and at J to 8 bases, leaving 10 bases not matched to a gene. Germline V gene lookup returns CDR1 MNHNS and CDR2 SASEGT. In DNA, the CDR3 is TGTGCCAGCAGTGTCGACAGGGCTTTGAGGGAAAAACTGTTTTTT. The encoded protein is CASSVDRALREKLFF.

This clonotype came up many times. The V call is TRBV20-1, the J call TRBJ2-5, with D possibly matching TRBD1 (6 bases). The CDR3 extends over 15 amino acids. Germline V gives CDR1 DFQATT, CDR2 SNEGSKA (reference sequence). With 6 bases removed from V and 2 bases from J, the gap between germline ends came to 19 bases. CDR3 residues: CSAAGPGQTQETQYF. In DNA, the CDR3 is TGCAGTGCGGCCGGTCCCGGACAGACACAAGAGACCCAGTACTTC.

J is TRBJ2-1 and V is TRBV10-3, with D perhaps TRBD2 (7 bases). The germline V gene has CDR1 ENHRY and CDR2 SYGVKD. The CDR3 consists of 14 residues. Between the trimmed V and J ends, which lost 3 bases and 5 bases, there was a span of 11 bases. The CDR3 loop reads CAISDRGGNNEQFF. DNA for the CDR3: TGTGCCATCAGTGATAGGGGGGGGAACAATGAGCAGTTCTTC.